What follows are 19 T cell receptor beta chains derived from one specimen sequenced in a study of blood T cell repertoires in COVID-19. Generated by immunoSEQ multiplex PCR, the TCRdb table keeps only in-frame clones and is missing some. The sample lists about 220,000 clones, 70% to 90% seen once, with over 3% in the top ten. The specimen was PBMCs or T cells enriched from blood (not recorded which). Source of these receptors: a woman aged 40 to 50 with acute COVID-19.

The chain couples TRBV27 to TRBJ1-6; TRBD1 is a possible D gene (6 bases). The CDR3 contains 14 residues. From germline, CDR1 is MNHEY and CDR2 SMNVEV (reference sequence). V shed 2 bases and J shed 7 bases, with 9 bases lying between them. CDR3: CASSLGTINSPLHF. CDR3 in DNA: TGTGCCAGCAGTTTAGGGACAATAAATTCACCCCTCCACTTT.

The chain employs TRBV6-2 or TRBV6-3 and TRBJ2-1, with D perhaps TRBD1 (5 bases). Germline V gene sequence: CDR1 MNHEY, CDR2 SVGEGT. Trimming stripped 5 bases from V and 4 bases from J, with 6 bases between. This CDR3 region has 12 residues. The CDR3 DNA is TGTGCCAGCAGTAAGGGGTACAATGAGCAGTTCTTC. It yields the protein CASSKGYNEQFF.

The chain combines TRBV24-1 with TRBJ2-3; D is possibly TRBD2 (6 bases). CDR3 length: 15 residues. Trimming cost V 2 bases and J 5 bases, with 13 bases left between them. Germline CDR1 and CDR2: KGHDR and SFDVKD. CDR3 bases: TGTGCCACCAGTGATTACCAGGGAGGTCGAGATACGCAGTATTTT. It encodes CATSDYQGGRDTQYF.

The rearrangement joins TRBV27 to TRBJ1-6, with 7 bases aligning to TRBD1. The J segment lost 5 bases and the V segment lost 6 bases, leaving 7 bases of the junction unmatched. Per germline, CDR1 MNHEY and CDR2 SMNVEV (reference sequence). The CDR3 is made up of 15 amino acids. The CDR3 reads CASRLTGYNNSPLHF. The CDR3 nucleotides read TGTGCCAGCAGGTTGACAGGGTATAATAATTCACCCCTCCACTTT.

The CDR3 region has the DNA TGTGCCAGCTCACCACGGGGGACAACGAGCACAGATACGCAGTATTTT. Encoded protein: CASSPRGTTSTDTQYF. This chain links TRBV18 with TRBJ2-3; tentatively, D is TRBD1 (6 bases). Germline CDR1 is KGHSH and CDR2 is LQKENI. Trimming shortened V by 1 base and J by 0 bases, and 11 bases separated the two germline ends. This CDR3 spans 16 amino acids.

The DNA for the CDR3 is TGTGCCAGCACCTTATTGGGAGCGGATCAGCCCCAGCATTTT. Translation gives CASTLLGADQPQHF. The chain joins TRBV6-6 to TRBJ1-5; D not resolved. CDR1 and CDR2 from the germline V gene are MNHNY and SVGAGI (reference sequence). The V gene lost 7 bases and the J gene lost 5 bases, with 15 bases spanning the gap. This CDR3 is 14 amino acids long.

The chain is built from TRBV13 and TRBJ1-6; D unresolved. Germline V gene lookup returns CDR1 PRHDT and CDR2 FYEKMQ (reference sequence). This CDR3 contains 19 residues. Trimming cost V 3 bases and J 1 base, with 19 bases left between them. CDR3 nucleotides: TGTGCCAGCAGCTTTCTCCGGGGTGGGAGTAGTTCCTATAATTCACCCCTCCACTTT. This translates into CASSFLRGGSSSYNSPLHF.

This sequence joins TRBV2 and TRBJ1-4; 8 bases agree with TRBD1. This CDR3 contains 14 residues. Germline trimming cut 5 bases from V and 5 bases from J; bases unmatched to any gene: 4. Germline loops: CDR1 SNHLY, CDR2 FYNNEI. The CDR3 DNA is TGTGCCAGCAGTACAGGGGGGATGAATGAAAAACTGTTTTTT. Protein: CASSTGGMNEKLFF.

V is TRBV6-5 and J is TRBJ2-3; weak D call: TRBD1 (6 bases). Looked up from germline, CDR1 is MNHEY and CDR2 is SVGAGI. Trimming took off 0 bases at V and 3 bases at J, with 10 bases between the two ends. The length of the CDR3 is 15 residues. The CDR3 nucleotides read TGTGCCAGCAGTTACTCGAAGGGGGAAACAGATACGCAGTATTTT. It translates to CASSYSKGETDTQYF.

This clone has only one observation. The chain couples TRBV27 to TRBJ1-2; TRBD1 matches at 9 bases. Germline values: CDR1 MNHEY, CDR2 SMNVEV (reference sequence). Germline trimming cut 5 bases from V and 7 bases from J; bases unmatched to any gene: 2. This CDR3 has 12 residues. In nucleotides, the CDR3 is TGTGCCAGCAGTCCACAGGGGGCTGGCTACACCTTC. Translation: CASSPQGAGYTF.

The V gene is TRBV11-2, the J gene TRBJ1-4, with 9 bases identical to TRBD1. CDR1 SGHAT and CDR2 FQNNGV come from the germline V gene. The ends lost 4 bases at V and 5 bases at J; junction bases unmatched: 2. The CDR3 has 14 amino acids. This chain's CDR3 is CASSSGQGNEKLFF. The CDR3 DNA reads TGTGCCAGCAGCTCCGGACAGGGGAATGAAAAACTGTTTTTT.

This rearrangement joins TRBV7-9 to TRBJ2-1; D unresolved. Per the germline V gene, CDR1 is SEHNR and CDR2 is FQNEAQ (reference sequence). The CDR3 has 12 residues. V was pared by 6 bases and J by 3 bases, with 6 bases between. CDR3 nucleotide sequence: TGTGCCAGCAGACGACTCTACAATGAGCAGTTCTTC. Encoded protein: CASRRLYNEQFF. Filled out from reference TRBV7-9 and TRBJ2-1, the complete variable domain reads DTGVSQNPRHKITKRGQNVTFRCDPISEHNRLYWYRQTLGQGPEFLTYFQNEAQLEKSRLLSDRFSAERPKGSFSTLEIQRTEQGDSAMYLCASRRLYNEQFFGPGTRLTVL.

The CDR3 nucleotides are TGTGCCAGCTCACCCAATACAGGGCACTCCTACAATGAGCAGTTCTTC. Its translation is CASSPNTGHSYNEQFF. This sequence joins TRBV18 and TRBJ2-1; a weak D match, TRBD1 (6 bases). The CDR3 has 16 residues. V shed 3 bases and J shed 0 bases, with 12 bases lying between them. The germline V gene has CDR1 KGHSH and CDR2 LQKENI.

The J gene is TRBJ1-1, the V gene TRBV10-3, with D uncertain. The CDR3 totals 12 residues. V lost 2 bases to trimming and J lost 8 bases, with 9 bases between them. Germline CDR1 reads ENHRY; CDR2 reads SYGVKD. The CDR3 here is CAISESDAEAFF. As DNA, the CDR3 is TGTGCCATCAGTGAGAGCGACGCCGAAGCTTTCTTT.

The chain joins TRBV9 to TRBJ1-2, with TRBD1 identical over 9 bases. CDR1 is SGDLS and CDR2 is YYNGEE in the germline V gene. The CDR3 is 15 amino acids. V lost 3 bases to trimming and J lost 3 bases; unmatched junction nucleotides: 6. This CDR3 reads CASSAQGAADYGYTF. The CDR3 DNA reads TGTGCCAGCAGCGCACAGGGGGCTGCTGACTATGGCTACACCTTC.

This clone has just a few counts. The chain couples TRBV28 to TRBJ2-7; 8 nucleotides line up with TRBD1. CDR1 and CDR2 from the germline V gene are MDHEN and SYDVKM. The CDR3 covers 16 residues. J gave up 0 bases and V 5 bases, and 9 bases lay outside the gene matches. CDR3 amino acids: CASSPPGGMSSYEQYV. The CDR3 DNA reads as TGTGCCAGCAGTCCCCCAGGGGGCATGAGCTCCTACGAGCAGTACGTC.

The rearrangement links TRBV7-2 to TRBJ1-3; maybe TRBD1 (5 bases). Deletions cut 5 bases from V and 3 bases from J, with 14 bases between. CDR1 is SGHTA and CDR2 is FQGNSA in the germline V gene. The CDR3 runs to 15 residues. The CDR3 loop reads CASSDTGQLGNTIYF. CDR3 DNA: TGTGCCAGCAGCGACACAGGACAACTTGGAAACACCATATATTTT.

This chain uses TRBV5-6 with TRBJ1-5; D is ambiguous. Germline V gene sequence: CDR1 SGHDT, CDR2 YYEEEE. Trimming removed 0 bases from V and 6 bases from J, with 7 bases in between. The CDR3 covers 13 residues. The CDR3 nucleotides are TGTGCCAGCAGCTTGGACAGTTCTCAGCCCCAGCATTTT. It encodes CASSLDSSQPQHF.

The rearrangement uses TRBV19 and TRBJ1-1, with D perhaps matching TRBD1 (5 bases). Trimming left V 2 bases short and J 6 bases short, with 16 bases between. Germline V gene sequence: CDR1 LNHDA, CDR2 SQIVND (reference sequence). This CDR3 is 15 amino acids long. The CDR3 sequence is CASSISTGPRAEAFF. The CDR3 bases are TGTGCCAGTAGTATATCCACCGGGCCCAGGGCTGAAGCTTTCTTT.